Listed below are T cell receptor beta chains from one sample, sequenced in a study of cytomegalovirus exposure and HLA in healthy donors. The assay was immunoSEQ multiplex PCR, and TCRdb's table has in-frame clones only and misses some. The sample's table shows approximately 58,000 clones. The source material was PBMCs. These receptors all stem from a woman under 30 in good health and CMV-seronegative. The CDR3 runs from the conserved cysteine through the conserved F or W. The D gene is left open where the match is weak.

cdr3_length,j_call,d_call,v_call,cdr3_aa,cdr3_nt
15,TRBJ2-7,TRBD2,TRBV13,CASSLEGRADYEQYF,TGTGCCAGCAGCTTGGAGGGGAGGGCCGATTACGAGCAGTACTTC
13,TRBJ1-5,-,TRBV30,CAWNVGAGQPQHF,TGTGCCTGGAATGTGGGGGCCGGACAGCCCCAGCATTTT
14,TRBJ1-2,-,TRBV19,CASSKTEANYGYTF,TGTGCCAGTAGTAAGACAGAAGCTAACTATGGCTACACCTTC
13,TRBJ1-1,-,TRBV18,CASSPPGVTEAFF,TGTGCCAGCTCACCTCCGGGGGTAACTGAAGCTTTCTTT
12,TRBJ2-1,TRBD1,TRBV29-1,CSVDGQGNEQFF,TGCAGCGTTGACGGACAGGGAAATGAGCAGTTCTTC
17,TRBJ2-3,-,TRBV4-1,CASSYSGGRKGTDTQYF,TGCGCCAGCAGCTATTCCGGAGGGAGGAAGGGCACAGATACGCAGTATTTT
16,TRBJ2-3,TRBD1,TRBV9,CASSVAQGAFTDTQYF,TGTGCCAGCAGCGTAGCACAGGGGGCTTTCACAGATACGCAGTATTTT
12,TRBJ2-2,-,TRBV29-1,CSVLTGTGELFF,TGCAGCGTTCTGACGGGCACCGGGGAGCTGTTTTTT
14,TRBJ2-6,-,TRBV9,CASSGGTGANVLTF,TGTGCCAGCAGCGGAGGGACTGGGGCCAACGTCCTGACTTTC
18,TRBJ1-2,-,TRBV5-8,CASSLARWRLRGSYGYTF,TGTGCCAGCAGCTTGGCCAGGTGGCGGCTGCGGGGAAGCTATGGCTACACCTTC
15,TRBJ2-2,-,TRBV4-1,CASSLLGENTGELFF,TGCGCCAGCAGCCTATTAGGGGAGAACACCGGGGAGCTGTTTTTT
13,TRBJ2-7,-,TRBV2,CASSERDGFEQYF,TGTGCCAGCAGTGAACGGGATGGGTTCGAGCAGTACTTC
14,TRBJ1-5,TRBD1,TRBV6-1,CASRKDRGNQPQHF,TGTGCCAGCAGAAAGGACAGGGGAAATCAGCCCCAGCATTTT
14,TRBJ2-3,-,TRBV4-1,CASRFDRYTDTQYF,TGCGCCAGCAGGTTCGACAGATACACAGATACGCAGTATTTT
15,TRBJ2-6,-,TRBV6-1,CASSPVSDGANVLTF,TGTGCCAGCAGCCCGGTTAGTGATGGGGCCAACGTCCTGACTTTC
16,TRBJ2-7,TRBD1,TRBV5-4,CASSFDPTGMGNEQYF,TGTGCCAGCAGCTTCGACCCGACAGGGATGGGAAACGAGCAGTACTTC
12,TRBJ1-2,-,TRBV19,CASSIPGGGYTF,TGTGCCAGTAGTATCCCAGGAGGGGGCTACACCTTC
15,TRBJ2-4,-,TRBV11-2,CASSRRLAPKNIQYF,TGTGCCAGCAGCCGCCGTCTAGCCCCCAAAAACATTCAGTACTTC
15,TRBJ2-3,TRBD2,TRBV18,CASSPLAGERDTQYF,TGTGCCAGCTCACCGCTAGCGGGAGAGAGAGATACGCAGTATTTT
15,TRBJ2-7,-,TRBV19,CASSMRMSGRGEQYF,TGTGCCAGTAGTATGAGGATGTCCGGCCGGGGTGAGCAGTACTTC
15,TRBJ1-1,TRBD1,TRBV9,CASSAPGTGFSEAFF,TGTGCCAGCAGCGCTCCCGGGACAGGGTTCAGTGAAGCTTTCTTT
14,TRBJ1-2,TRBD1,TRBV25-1,CASSDIDRGYGYTF,TGTGCCAGCAGTGATATTGACAGGGGGTATGGCTACACCTTC
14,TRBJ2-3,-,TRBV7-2,CASSPGPRGGTQYF,TGTGCCAGCAGCCCGGGACCCCGAGGGGGTACGCAGTATTTT
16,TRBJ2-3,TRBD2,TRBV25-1,CASSERLAGGVDTQYF,TGTGCCAGCAGTGAAAGGCTAGCGGGGGGGGTAGATACGCAGTATTTT
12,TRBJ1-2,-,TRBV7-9,CASSWESYGYTF,TGTGCCAGCAGCTGGGAGAGCTATGGCTACACCTTC
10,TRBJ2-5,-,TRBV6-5,CASTGETQYF,TGTGCCAGCACGGGTGAGACCCAGTACTTC
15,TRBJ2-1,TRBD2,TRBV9,CASSVLAGASNEQFF,TGTGCCAGCAGCGTACTAGCGGGGGCCTCTAATGAGCAGTTCTTC
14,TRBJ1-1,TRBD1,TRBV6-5,CASSTGGEVTEAFF,TGTGCCAGCAGTACAGGGGGCGAAGTGACTGAAGCTTTCTTT
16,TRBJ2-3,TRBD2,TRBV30,CAWSPPGGGRTDTQYF,TGTGCCTGGAGTCCGCCCGGGGGGGGCCGAACAGATACGCAGTATTTT
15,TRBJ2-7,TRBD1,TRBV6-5,CASSFRHEGAGEQYF,TGTGCCAGCAGTTTCCGTCATGAGGGGGCGGGCGAGCAGTACTTC
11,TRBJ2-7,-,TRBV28,CASSHSYEQYF,TGTGCCAGCAGCCACAGCTACGAGCAGTACTTC
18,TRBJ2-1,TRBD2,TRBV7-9,CASSLAWLAGGEYNEQFF,TGTGCCAGCAGCTTAGCGTGGCTAGCGGGGGGGGAGTACAATGAGCAGTTCTTC
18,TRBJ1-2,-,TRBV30,CAWSVQRGTYITKYGYTF,TGTGCCTGGAGTGTACAAAGAGGGACATATATTACGAAGTATGGCTACACCTTC
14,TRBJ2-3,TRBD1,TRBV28,CASTQGQITDTQYF,TGTGCCAGCACCCAGGGACAGATCACAGATACGCAGTATTTT
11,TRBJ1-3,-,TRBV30,CARRAGDTIYF,TGTGCCCGGAGGGCAGGGGACACCATATATTTT
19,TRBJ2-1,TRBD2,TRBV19,CASSIGGLAEVSSYNEQFF,TGTGCCAGTAGTATAGGGGGACTAGCGGAGGTGAGCTCCTACAATGAGCAGTTCTTC
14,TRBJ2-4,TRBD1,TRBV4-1,CASSPRDSKNIQYF,TGCGCCAGCAGCCCCCGGGACAGCAAAAACATTCAGTACTTC
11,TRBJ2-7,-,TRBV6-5,CASRGPIEQYF,TGTGCCAGCCGCGGCCCGATCGAGCAGTACTTC
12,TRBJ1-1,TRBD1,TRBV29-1,CSGGQGDTEAFF,TGCAGCGGGGGACAGGGAGACACTGAAGCTTTCTTT
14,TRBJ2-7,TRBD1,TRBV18,CASSHPGQAYEQYF,TGTGCCAGCTCACATCCGGGACAGGCCTACGAGCAGTACTTC
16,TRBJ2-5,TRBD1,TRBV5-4,CASSFSNTGGRETQYF,TGTGCCAGCAGCTTTTCCAATACAGGGGGTCGGGAGACCCAGTACTTC
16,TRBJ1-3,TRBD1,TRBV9,CASSPSVGDRGSTIYF,TGTGCCAGCAGCCCCAGTGTAGGGGACAGGGGATCCACCATATATTTT
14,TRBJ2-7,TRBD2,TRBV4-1,CASSQLAGSYEQYF,TGCGCCAGCAGCCAACTAGCGGGGTCCTACGAGCAGTACTTC
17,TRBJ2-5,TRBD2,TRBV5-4,CASSLEASGGLQETQYF,TGTGCCAGCAGCTTGGAGGCTAGCGGGGGGCTTCAAGAGACCCAGTACTTC
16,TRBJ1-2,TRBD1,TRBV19,CASSTRTGAVNYGYTF,TGTGCCAGTAGTACAAGGACAGGGGCGGTAAACTATGGCTACACCTTC
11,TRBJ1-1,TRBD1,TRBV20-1,CSARDRIEAFF,TGCAGTGCTAGGGACAGGATTGAAGCTTTCTTT
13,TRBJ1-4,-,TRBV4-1,CASSRRSRGKLFF,TGCGCCAGCAGCCGGAGGTCCCGGGGAAAACTGTTTTTT
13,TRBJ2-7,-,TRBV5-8,CASSWGLSYEQYF,TGTGCCAGCAGCTGGGGACTTTCCTACGAGCAGTACTTC
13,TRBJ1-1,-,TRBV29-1,CSVGSPMNTEAFF,TGCAGCGTTGGTAGTCCCATGAACACTGAAGCTTTCTTT